Presented here are 21 T cell receptor beta chains from one specimen sequenced in a study of OX40 agonist ivuxolimab in advanced cancers. Libraries came from the immunoSEQ multiplex PCR assay. The immuneACCESS repertoire file appears here via TCRdb, limited to in-frame rearrangements. These files lack a portion of the clones; in checked studies, under half of the deficit traces to unresolved V genes, and the cause of the others is not known. In all, the sample holds roughly 100,000 clones, and more than 75% of those were seen once. Together, the top ten hold under 0.35% of the sample. The sequencing used CD4+ or CD8+ T cells sorted from blood, collected in a trial of the OX40 agonist ivuxolimab. The receptors come from an adult with an advanced solid tumor such as melanoma, head and neck, liver or kidney cancer.

The rearrangement joins TRBV5-1 to TRBJ2-5; D unclear. CDR3 length equals 17 residues. Germline CDR1 and CDR2: SGHRS and YFSETQ. The ends were cut back, 0 bases at V and 5 bases at J, with 20 bases in the middle. In DNA, the CDR3 is TGCGCCAGCAGCTTGGGTCAGGTTACCTCCCAAGGGGAGACCCAGTACTTC. Residues: CASSLGQVTSQGETQYF. Looking up the rest from reference TRBV5-1 and TRBJ2-5 gives the full variable domain: KAGVTQTPRYLIKTRGQQVTLSCSPISGHRSVSWYQQTPGQGLQFLFEYFSETQRNKGNFPGRFSGRQFSNSRSEMNVSTLELGDSALYLCASSLGQVTSQGETQYFGPGTRLLVL.

The chain carries TRBV6-5 and TRBJ1-4; tentatively, D is TRBD1 (5 bases). This CDR3 contains 13 residues. Per the germline V gene, CDR1 is MNHEY and CDR2 is SVGAGI. Trimming left V 6 bases short and J 8 bases short, with 13 bases between. CDR3 nucleotide sequence: TGTGCCAGCAGAAGGGACGAGGGCGAAAAACTGTTTTTT. Translated, it gives CASRRDEGEKLFF.

In its sample, this clone was seen a few times. The genes are TRBV7-8 and TRBJ1-1, with D hard to call. The CDR3 loop spans 13 amino acids. Per the germline V gene, CDR1 is SGHVS and CDR2 is FQNEAQ. The germline V and J ends were trimmed by 2 bases and 4 bases, with 8 bases remaining between them. The CDR3 region is CASSLRDGTEAFF. In DNA, the CDR3 is TGTGCCAGCAGCTTAAGGGATGGCACTGAAGCTTTCTTT.

DNA for the CDR3: TGCGCCAGCAGTGTTCGTAGGGGGGGCGAAAAACTGTTTTTT. Translated, it gives CASSVRRGGEKLFF. This sequence joins TRBV10-2 and TRBJ1-4, with D perhaps TRBD1 (6 bases). Germline loops: CDR1 WSHSY, CDR2 SAAADI. The CDR3 spans 14 residues. Trimming stripped 4 bases from V and 8 bases from J, with 14 bases between.

V gene TRBV7-9 combines with J gene TRBJ2-7; 11 bases are a match to TRBD2. Germline CDR1 is SEHNR and CDR2 is FQNEAQ (reference sequence). J was trimmed by 6 bases and V by 4 bases; bases with no gene match: 5. There are 14 residues in the CDR3. This CDR3 reads CASSSGLAVGEQYF. CDR3 in DNA: TGTGCCAGCAGCTCGGGACTAGCGGTCGGCGAGCAGTACTTC.

This chain links TRBV7-2 with TRBJ2-1; TRBD1 matches at 9 bases. The CDR3 is made up of 15 amino acids. V was clipped by 2 bases and J by 12 bases; unmatched bases: 11. Germline values: CDR1 SGHTA, CDR2 FQGNSA. DNA of the CDR3: TGTGCCAGCAGCTTATACGGGACAGGGCAGGTCGGGCAGTTCTTC. Amino acid sequence: CASSLYGTGQVGQFF.

This clone appeared once. The chain couples TRBV28 to TRBJ1-1; D might be TRBD1 (6 bases). CDR1 is MDHEN, CDR2 SYDVKM, per germline. This CDR3 is built from 15 residues. V was shortened by 3 bases and J by 4 bases, with 15 bases between the two germline ends. CDR3 loop: CASSLGVGAGTEAFF. In nucleotides, the CDR3 is TGTGCCAGCAGTTTGGGAGTGGGGGCCGGCACTGAAGCTTTCTTT.

The chain carries TRBV7-6 and TRBJ2-1; D is undetermined. CDR1 and CDR2 (germline): SGHVS, FNYEAQ. V lost 0 bases and J 7 bases, leaving 10 bases between the germline ends. The CDR3 is 14 amino acids. The CDR3 DNA reads TGTGCCAGCAGCTTAGCCTCGGGCCAGAATGAGCAGTTCTTC. Amino acid sequence: CASSLASGQNEQFF.

J is TRBJ1-4 and V is TRBV7-9, with 8 positions matching TRBD1. This CDR3 is 17 amino acids long. Losses at the gene ends were 2 bases for V and 8 bases for J; bases not matched to a gene: 13. CDR1 is SEHNR and CDR2 is FQNEAQ in the germline V gene (reference sequence). CDR3: CASSLLAGGRGREKLFF. The CDR3, as DNA: TGTGCCAGCAGCTTACTTGCAGGGGGCAGAGGTCGGGAAAAACTGTTTTTT.

The chain is built from TRBV5-1 and TRBJ1-1; D ambiguous. The CDR3 length is 13 residues. Germline V CDR1 and CDR2: SGHRS, YFSETQ. V gave up 1 base and J gave up 1 base, with 5 bases separating them. In DNA form, the CDR3 reads TGCGCCAGCAGCTTGCAGGCGAACACTGAAGCTTTCTTT. This translates into CASSLQANTEAFF.

CDR3: CASSEGQGYNSPLHF. For the CDR3, the DNA is TGTGCCAGTAGTGAAGGACAGGGTTATAATTCACCCCTCCACTTT. V is TRBV19 and J is TRBJ1-6; 8 bases line up with TRBD1. The CDR3 totals 15 residues. CDR1 is LNHDA, CDR2 SQIVND, per germline (reference sequence). V trimming: 5 bases; J trimming: 4 bases; junction bases outside the gene matches: 4.

The genes are TRBV14 and TRBJ2-7; weak D call: TRBD1 (6 bases). Per the germline V gene, CDR1 is SGHDN and CDR2 is FVKESK. Trimming shortened V by 1 base and J by 5 bases, and 18 bases separated the two germline ends. The CDR3 spans 16 residues. The CDR3 region is CASSQVWGRGRNEQYF. CDR3 coding DNA: TGTGCCAGCAGCCAAGTGTGGGGCAGGGGTCGGAACGAGCAGTACTTC.

The rearrangement links TRBV6-5 to TRBJ2-5, with D tentatively TRBD1 (5 bases). There are 12 residues in the CDR3. Germline lookup yields CDR1 MNHEY and CDR2 SVGAGI. V was shortened by 7 bases and J by 2 bases, with 8 bases between the two germline ends. In nucleotides, the CDR3 is TGTGCCAGCATGACAGCTCAAGAGACCCAGTACTTC. Protein sequence: CASMTAQETQYF.

The chain uses TRBV7-2 and TRBJ2-5, with D unresolved. Germline V gene lookup returns CDR1 SGHTA and CDR2 FQGNSA. The CDR3 contains 13 residues. Trimming removed 2 bases at V and 5 bases at J, with 9 bases between. CDR3 DNA sequence: TGTGCCAGCAGCTTAACCCAGAGGGAGACCCAGTACTTC. This gives the protein CASSLTQRETQYF.

V is TRBV4-1 and J is TRBJ2-7, with TRBD2 matching over 8 bases. The CDR3 runs to 16 residues. The V and J ends lost 1 base and 2 bases, in that order; junction bases with no gene match: 7. Germline CDR1 MGHRA, CDR2 YSYEKL. CDR3 protein: CASSQVTLGLAYEQYF. The CDR3 DNA follows: TGCGCCAGCAGCCAAGTTACCCTGGGACTAGCCTACGAGCAGTACTTC.

The chain joins TRBV29-1 to TRBJ1-3; D ambiguous. CDR1 is SQVTM, CDR2 ANQGSEA, per germline. V lost 4 bases, J lost 1 base, and 11 bases lay in between. The CDR3 covers 14 residues. The CDR3 spells CSVGWLGSGNTIYF. The CDR3 coding sequence is TGCAGCGTTGGGTGGTTAGGTTCTGGAAACACCATATATTTT.

This clone was picked up one time. The V call is TRBV29-1, the J call TRBJ1-2, with a possible D match to TRBD1 (6 bases). This CDR3 has 12 amino acids. Per germline, CDR1 SQVTM and CDR2 ANQGSEA. Trimming removed 5 bases at V and 6 bases at J, with 13 bases between. The CDR3 spells CSVMNRENGYTF. In DNA, the CDR3 is TGCAGCGTTATGAACAGGGAAAATGGCTACACCTTC.

This clone was recorded only once. The chain links TRBV6-5 to TRBJ1-1, with TRBD1 matching over 8 bases. This CDR3 is 12 amino acids long. The germline V gene has CDR1 MNHEY and CDR2 SVGAGI. Germline trimming cut 10 bases from V and 1 base from J; bases unmatched to any gene: 2. CDR3 sequence: CATGTGNTEAFF. The DNA for the CDR3 is TGTGCCACAGGGACAGGGAACACTGAAGCTTTCTTT.

This rearrangement joins TRBV19 to TRBJ1-5; 11 bases match TRBD1. Germline V gene lookup returns CDR1 LNHDA and CDR2 SQIVND (reference sequence). Trimming cost V 4 bases and J 7 bases; bases outside gene matches: 6. CDR3 length equals 15 residues. CDR3 bases: TGTGCCAGTAGTAGCGCGGACAGGGGGCGACAGCCCCAGCATTTT. It translates to CASSSADRGRQPQHF.

This rearrangement joins TRBV9 to TRBJ2-3; D may correspond to TRBD1 or TRBD2 (7 bases each). Trimming left V 3 bases short and J 1 base short, with 15 bases between. The CDR3 covers 16 residues. Germline V CDR1 and CDR2: SGDLS, YYNGEE. CDR3 in amino acids: CASSARDSGGTDTQYF. CDR3 bases: TGTGCCAGCAGCGCTCGGGACAGCGGGGGCACAGATACGCAGTATTTT. Together with reference TRBV9 and TRBJ2-3, the CDR3 gives the full variable domain: DSGVTQTPKHLITATGQRVTLRCSPRSGDLSVYWYQQSLDQGLQFLIQYYNGEERAKGNILERFSAQQFPDLHSELNLSSLELGDSALYFCASSARDSGGTDTQYFGPGTRLTVL.

The chain joins TRBV7-2 to TRBJ2-7; D is perhaps TRBD2 (5 bases). The germline V gene has CDR1 SGHTA and CDR2 FQGNSA. This CDR3 has 14 residues. Trimming stripped 5 bases from V and 5 bases from J, with 16 bases between. The CDR3 nucleotides are TGTGCCAGCAGCGCAGGTCCGGGGTCCCACGAGCAGTACTTC. Its translation is CASSAGPGSHEQYF.